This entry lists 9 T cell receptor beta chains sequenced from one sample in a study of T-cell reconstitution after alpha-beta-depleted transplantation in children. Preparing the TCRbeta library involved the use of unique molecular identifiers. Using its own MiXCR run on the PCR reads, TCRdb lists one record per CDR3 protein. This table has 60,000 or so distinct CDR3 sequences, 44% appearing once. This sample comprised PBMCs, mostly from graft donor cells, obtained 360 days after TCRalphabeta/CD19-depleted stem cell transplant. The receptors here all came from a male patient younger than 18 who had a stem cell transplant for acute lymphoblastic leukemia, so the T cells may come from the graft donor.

Written as DNA, the CDR3 is TGTGCCAGCAGTTTTTACCGGATCGGGGAGCTGTTTTTT. Residues: CASSFYRIGELFF. The chain joins TRBV27 to TRBJ2-2; D gene uncertain. The CDR3 runs 13 residues. Between the trimmed V and J ends, which lost 3 bases and 7 bases, there was a span of 9 bases. From germline, CDR1 is MNHEY and CDR2 SMNVEV (reference sequence).

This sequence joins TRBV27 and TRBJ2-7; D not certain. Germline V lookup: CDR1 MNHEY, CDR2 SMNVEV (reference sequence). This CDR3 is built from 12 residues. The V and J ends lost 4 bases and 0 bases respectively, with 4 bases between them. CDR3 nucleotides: TGTGCCAGCAGTTACCCCTCCTACGAGCAGTACTTC. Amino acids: CASSYPSYEQYF.

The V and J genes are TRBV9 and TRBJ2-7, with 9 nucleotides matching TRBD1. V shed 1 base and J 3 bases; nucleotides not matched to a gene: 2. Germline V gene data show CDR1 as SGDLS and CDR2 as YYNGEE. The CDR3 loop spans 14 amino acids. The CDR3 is CASSVRQGGYEQYF. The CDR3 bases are TGTGCCAGCAGCGTACGACAGGGGGGCTACGAGCAGTACTTC.

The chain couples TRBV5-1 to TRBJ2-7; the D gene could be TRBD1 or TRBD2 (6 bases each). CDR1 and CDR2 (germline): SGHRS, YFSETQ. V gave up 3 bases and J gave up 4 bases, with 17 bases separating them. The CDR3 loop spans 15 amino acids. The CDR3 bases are TGCGCCAGCAGCTCAGGGGTTAAGGGAGGTTACGAGCAGTACTTC. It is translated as CASSSGVKGGYEQYF.

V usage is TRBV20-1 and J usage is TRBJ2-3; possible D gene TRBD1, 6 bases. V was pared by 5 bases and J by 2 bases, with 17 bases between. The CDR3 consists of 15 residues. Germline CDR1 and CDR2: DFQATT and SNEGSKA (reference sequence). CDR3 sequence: CSARDRSHSTDTQYF. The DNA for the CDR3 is TGCAGTGCTCGCGACAGGAGCCACTCCACAGATACGCAGTATTTT.

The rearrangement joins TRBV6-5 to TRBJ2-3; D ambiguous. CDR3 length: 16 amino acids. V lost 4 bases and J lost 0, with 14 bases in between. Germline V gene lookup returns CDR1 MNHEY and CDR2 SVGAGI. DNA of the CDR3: TGTGCCAGCAGTTTGTCAGGAGTACTGAGCACAGATACGCAGTATTTT. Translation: CASSLSGVLSTDTQYF.

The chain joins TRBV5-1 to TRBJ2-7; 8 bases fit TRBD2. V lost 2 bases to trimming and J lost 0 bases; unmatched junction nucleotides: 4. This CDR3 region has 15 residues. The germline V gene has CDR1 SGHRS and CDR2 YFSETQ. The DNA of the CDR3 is TGCGCCAGCAGCTTCTCGGGGGGGCTCTCCTACGAGCAGTACTTC. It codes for CASSFSGGLSYEQYF.

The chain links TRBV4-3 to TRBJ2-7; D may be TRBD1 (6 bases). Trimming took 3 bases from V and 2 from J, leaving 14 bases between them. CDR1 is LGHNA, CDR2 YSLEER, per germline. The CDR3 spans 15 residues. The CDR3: CASSQGLTGPYEQYF. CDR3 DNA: TGCGCCAGCAGCCAGGGCCTTACAGGGCCCTACGAGCAGTACTTC.

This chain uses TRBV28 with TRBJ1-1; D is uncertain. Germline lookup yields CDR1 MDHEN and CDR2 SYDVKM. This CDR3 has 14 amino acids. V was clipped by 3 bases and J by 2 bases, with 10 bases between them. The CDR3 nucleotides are TGTGCCAGCAGTTTTTGGGCTACTAACACTGAAGCTTTCTTT. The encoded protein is CASSFWATNTEAFF.